This entry describes one TCR beta chain. What it recognizes is unknown. Repertoires were generated with immunoSEQ multiplex PCR, while TCRdb's copy carries only in-frame clones and drops some. The sample holds 110,000 or so clones; about nine tenths are singletons and the top ten take around 0.6%. The V and J ends lost 8 bases and 1 base respectively, with 15 bases between them. This CDR3 is 15 amino acids long. Per germline, CDR1 MNHEY and CDR2 SVGAGI. The entry originates in a study of a mutant IDH1 vaccine in newly diagnosed glioma. About the research overall: In weeks 1, 3, 5, 7, 11, 15, 19 and 23, patients were immunized, eight times in all.

The time point: week 11, during vaccination. Each dose delivered 300 ug of mutant IDH1 20-mer peptide subcutaneously with imiquimod. The J gene is TRBJ2-1, the V gene TRBV6-5; D is uncertain. The TCR comes from a woman aged 45-65 years with glioma. The material was PBMCs, obtained from a glioma patient whose treatment included an IDH1 peptide vaccine. CDR3: CASLGKGSSYNEQFF. The CDR3, as DNA: TGTGCCAGCTTGGGGAAGGGATCGTCCTACAATGAGCAGTTCTTC.